This T cell receptor beta chain is drawn from a study of T-cell memory formation after mild COVID-19. This clonotype was observed a handful of times. TCRdb re-called the 5' RACE reads through MiXCR, storing one row per CDR3 protein. Found here are hundreds of thousands of distinct CDR3 sequences, around 22% of them singletons; the top ten hold around 14%. The CDR3 covers 14 residues. Germline CDR1 is MNHEY and CDR2 is SVGEGT. The V end was cut by 3 bases, the J end by 2 bases, with 9 bases between. J is TRBJ2-3 and V is TRBV6-2 or TRBV6-3; D is unresolved. This TCR was sampled from an adult woman who had mild COVID-19 (a few samples of this study predate the infection). Cell type and time point are not known. The sequencing sample was made of PBMCs or a T cell subset sorted from them (not recorded which). The CDR3 here is CASSYNGNTDTQYF. CDR3 DNA: TGTGCCAGCAGTTATAACGGCAACACAGATACGCAGTATTTT.